These T cell receptor beta chains were read from a single sample in a study of siplizumab effects on memory and regulatory T cells. Measured with immunoSEQ multiplex PCR; TCRdb has only the in-frame clones, and not every one. Of 100,000 or so clones listed, 85% to 95% are singletons. Material: Tregs sorted from blood. These receptors all come from a human donor in good health. The CDR3 runs from the conserved cysteine through the conserved F or W. The D gene is left open where the match is weak. Clone size, where shown, is once, few, many, or a class for clones that have expanded.

TGTGCCAGCAGCCCCCGGACCTGGGACAATGAGCAGTTCTTC | CASSPRTWDNEQFF | . | TRBV7-2 | . | TRBJ2-1
TGCAGTGCTAGTGGGGGGTACGAGCAGTACTTC | CSASGGYEQYF | . | TRBV20-1 | once | TRBJ2-7
TGCGCCAGCAAGGGGGCAGGAGAGACCCAGTACTTC | CASKGAGETQYF | TRBD1 | TRBV10-2 | once | TRBJ2-5
TGTGCCAGCAGCGTAGAAGCGGGAGTGTCAGATACGCAGTATTTT | CASSVEAGVSDTQYF | TRBD2 | TRBV9 | . | TRBJ2-3
TGTGCCAGCAGCCGAGGCGCCCGCGGGACCTCCTACGAGCAGTACTTC | CASSRGARGTSYEQYF | . | TRBV14 | . | TRBJ2-7
TGTGCCAGCAGTTTTCGGGGGGTGTACTACAATGAGCAGTTCTTC | CASSFRGVYYNEQFF | TRBD2 | TRBV28 | . | TRBJ2-1
TGCGCCAGCAGCTTGGTCAGGTCTCGGGAGACCCAGTACTTC | CASSLVRSRETQYF | . | TRBV5-1 | . | TRBJ2-5
TGCGCCAGCAGCTTGGCCGTCGGGATGGGGGAGCAGTTCTTC | CASSLAVGMGEQFF | . | TRBV5-1 | . | TRBJ2-1
TGCAGTGCTAGGTACAGGGTCGAGCAGTACTTC | CSARYRVEQYF | . | TRBV20-1 | . | TRBJ2-7
TGTGCCAGCAGTGTAGATTGGAGCGGGACGCCCTACAATGAGCAGTTCTTC | CASSVDWSGTPYNEQFF | TRBD2 | TRBV2 | . | TRBJ2-1
TGTGCCAGCTCACCAGTCGGGGAGCTGTTTTTT | CASSPVGELFF | . | TRBV18 | . | TRBJ2-2
TGTGCCAGCTCACCAATTGGTAGTCAGGGCAATCAGCCCCAGCATTTT | CASSPIGSQGNQPQHF | . | TRBV18 | once | TRBJ1-5
TGTGCCACCAGCAGAGATGGTAGCGGGACAAGGAATGAGCAGTTCTTC | CATSRDGSGTRNEQFF | TRBD2 | TRBV15 | . | TRBJ2-1
TGTGCCAGCAGTCCACGGGACCCAGGGGTGGCTTTCTTT | CASSPRDPGVAFF | . | TRBV6-6 | . | TRBJ1-1
TGTGCCAGCAGTGAGAGGTATAATAGCAATCAGCCCCAGCATTTT | CASSERYNSNQPQHF | . | TRBV6-4 | . | TRBJ1-5
TGTGCCAGCAGTCCCGAACGGACAGCTGGTGGCTACACCTTC | CASSPERTAGGYTF | . | TRBV2 | . | TRBJ1-2
TGTGCCAGCAGCGTAGTCGGCCTTTCGGGGACTAGCTTCAATGAGCAGTTCTTC | CASSVVGLSGTSFNEQFF | TRBD2 | TRBV9 | . | TRBJ2-1
TGTGCCAGTAGTATTCGGGGGCAGCATGGCTACACCTTC | CASSIRGQHGYTF | . | TRBV19 | . | TRBJ1-2
TGTGCCAGCGGCCGAAGGTCGCTAGCAAGTTTTTACAATGAGCAGTTCTTC | CASGRRSLASFYNEQFF | . | TRBV7-9 | . | TRBJ2-1
TGTGCCAGCAGCCCGGGACTGCAAGAGACCCAGTACTTC | CASSPGLQETQYF | . | TRBV7-3 | once | TRBJ2-5
TGTGCCTGGAGCGGGGCCCACACCGGGGAGCTGTTTTTT | CAWSGAHTGELFF | . | TRBV30 | once | TRBJ2-2
TGTGCCAGCAGGACAGAAACCATGAGAGAGCAGTACTTC | CASRTETMREQYF | . | TRBV28 | . | TRBJ2-7
TGCAGCGTCTGGAGAGGGGCACCCCTGTATGGCTACACCTTC | CSVWRGAPLYGYTF | . | TRBV29-1 | . | TRBJ1-2
TGTGCAAGTCGCCTAGGGACTTGGTACATTCAGTACTTC | CASRLGTWYIQYF | . | TRBV12-2 | . | TRBJ2-4
TGTGCCAGCAGCTTGGGGAACTATGGCTACACCTTC | CASSLGNYGYTF | . | TRBV5-4 | . | TRBJ1-2
TGTGCTAGTGGTTTGTATGACAGGGGGATTGTGACCGGGGAGCTGTTTTTT | CASGLYDRGIVTGELFF | TRBD1 | TRBV12-5 | . | TRBJ2-2
TGTGCCACCGGGGCCCGGTTCTTC | CATGARFF | . | TRBV28 | . | TRBJ2-1
TGTGCCAGCACCCCTTTTTTGGGGGGTCAGCCCCAGCATTTT | CASTPFLGGQPQHF | . | TRBV27 | . | TRBJ1-5
TGCGCCAGCAGCTCCGCTGGGCCCGGGGGGACAGATACGCAGTATTTT | CASSSAGPGGTDTQYF | TRBD2 | TRBV5-1 | . | TRBJ2-3
TGCGCCAGCAGCTGGGGGGGCGCCCCTGAAGCTTTCTTT | CASSWGGAPEAFF | . | TRBV5-1 | once | TRBJ1-1
TGCGCCAGCAGCTTGCATCCTGGAACCTACGAGCAGTACTTC | CASSLHPGTYEQYF | . | TRBV5-1 | . | TRBJ2-7
TGTGCCAGCAGTATAACCCAGGGGGTCTATGGCTACACCTTC | CASSITQGVYGYTF | TRBD1 | TRBV28 | . | TRBJ1-2
TGTGCCAGCAGCTTTGTTGATCTAAACACAGATACGCAGTATTTT | CASSFVDLNTDTQYF | . | TRBV7-9 | . | TRBJ2-3
TGTGCCAGCAGGCGGAATAGCGGGAGGGCCCAAGAGACCCAGTACTTC | CASRRNSGRAQETQYF | TRBD2 | TRBV27 | . | TRBJ2-5
TGTGCCAGCAGCTTGGCCGACACCCGGCTGTACTTC | CASSLADTRLYF | . | TRBV5-4 | . | TRBJ2-7
TGCGCCAGCAGCTTTTCAGGGTCCCCTTTGAATGGCTACACCTTC | CASSFSGSPLNGYTF | . | TRBV5-1 | . | TRBJ1-2
TGTGCCAGCGGGGGATTTTTGGGAACGAGCTATGGCTACACCTTC | CASGGFLGTSYGYTF | . | TRBV27 | . | TRBJ1-2
TGCGCCAGCAGTCCGGCCAGGGGCGGGGGCTACACCTTC | CASSPARGGGYTF | . | TRBV10-2 | . | TRBJ1-2
TGTGCCAGCAGTGTTAGATCAGATCAGCCCCAGCATTTT | CASSVRSDQPQHF | . | TRBV2 | . | TRBJ1-5
TGTGCCAGCAGCCCAGGGGGAGGGCAAGAGACCCAGTACTTC | CASSPGGGQETQYF | . | TRBV11-3 | . | TRBJ2-5
TGTGCCAGCTATAGGGACCAGAACACTGAAGCTTTCTTT | CASYRDQNTEAFF | . | TRBV6-1 | . | TRBJ1-1
TGTGCCTACGGGGAAGAGCAGTTCTTC | CAYGEEQFF | . | TRBV7-7 | . | TRBJ2-1
TGCGCCAGCAGCTTGGGGGTGAATGAAAAACTGTTTTTT | CASSLGVNEKLFF | . | TRBV5-1 | . | TRBJ1-4
TGTGCCATCGGACTAGCGGCGAACACCGGGGAGCTGTTTTTT | CAIGLAANTGELFF | TRBD2 | TRBV10-3 | once | TRBJ2-2
TGTGCCACCAGCAGAGATAGGAGCAGCTCCTACGAGCAGTACTTC | CATSRDRSSSYEQYF | . | TRBV15 | . | TRBJ2-7
TGTGCCAGCAGGAACCGAACGGGGGGACTTCGCACAGATACGCAGTATTTT | CASRNRTGGLRTDTQYF | TRBD2 | TRBV5-5 | once | TRBJ2-3
TGTGCCAGCAGGGGGACAGGGACCTTGGCCAACGTCCTGACTTTC | CASRGTGTLANVLTF | TRBD1 | TRBV28 | . | TRBJ2-6
TGTGCCAGCAGTTTAGCGGGCGCGAGGAAGGTGGAGCTGTTTTTT | CASSLAGARKVELFF | . | TRBV27 | . | TRBJ2-2
TGTGCCAGCAGGTATCAGGGGGGTAGCGCTGAAGCTTTCTTT | CASRYQGGSAEAFF | TRBD1 | TRBV2 | . | TRBJ1-1
TGTGCCACCAGCCCCCTCAGCGGCGGGAGAGCCTACAATGAGCAGTTCTTC | CATSPLSGGRAYNEQFF | TRBD2 | TRBV15 | . | TRBJ2-1
TGTGCCAGCAGCAGAACTCTGCGGGAGTACAATGAGCAGTTCTTC | CASSRTLREYNEQFF | TRBD2 | TRBV7-9 | . | TRBJ2-1
TGTGCCAGCAGTTTAGGGGCTTACGAGCAGTACTTC | CASSLGAYEQYF | . | TRBV27 | . | TRBJ2-7
TGTGCCAGCAGTAGGGTCTTAGGCACCGGGGAGCTGTTTTTT | CASSRVLGTGELFF | . | TRBV2 | . | TRBJ2-2
TGCGCCAGCAGCTTGGTGGGGAGGGGGACTGAAGCTTTCTTT | CASSLVGRGTEAFF | . | TRBV5-1 | . | TRBJ1-1
TGTGCCAGCAACTTCCGGGTGAACACTGAAGCTTTCTTT | CASNFRVNTEAFF | . | TRBV28 | . | TRBJ1-1
TGCAGCGTCCGCACAGGAAACACCATATATTTT | CSVRTGNTIYF | . | TRBV29-1 | . | TRBJ1-3
TGTGCCTGGAAATTCGGGAGGAAGGCCAATGAAAAACTGTTTTTT | CAWKFGRKANEKLFF | . | TRBV30 | . | TRBJ1-4